The 23 T cell receptor beta chains given below trace back to one sample, sequenced in a study of blood T cell repertoires in COVID-19. The data were produced by immunoSEQ multiplex PCR, yet TCRdb's version contains in-frame clones alone and is incomplete. Seen here are some 120,000 clones, more than 75% observed once, and the top ten hold roughly 5%. Sequenced input: peripheral blood. These receptors came from a man aged 55 to 70 with COVID-19, enrolled during active disease.

The chain combines TRBV9 with TRBJ1-5; 8 positions match TRBD1. CDR3 length: 14 amino acids. After removal of 3 bases from V and 3 bases from J, the junction contained 2 bases not matched to a gene. Germline V gene sequence: CDR1 SGDLS, CDR2 YYNGEE. CDR3 residues: CASSATGANQPQHF. The CDR3 region has the DNA TGTGCCAGCAGCGCGACAGGGGCCAATCAGCCCCAGCATTTT.

This chain joins TRBV6-2 or TRBV6-3 and TRBJ1-4; D remains ambiguous. CDR1 is MNHEY and CDR2 is SVGEGT in the germline V gene. V lost 2 bases and J 4 bases, leaving 8 bases between the germline ends. The length of the CDR3 is 14 residues. The CDR3 loop reads CASSYVGDNEKLFF. The CDR3 DNA follows: TGTGCCAGCAGTTACGTCGGTGATAATGAAAAACTGTTTTTT.

This chain joins TRBV30 and TRBJ2-3; D call uncertain. Trimming removed 1 base from V and 3 bases from J, with 14 bases in between. The CDR3 loop spans 15 amino acids. CDR1 and CDR2 (germline): GTSNPN, SVGIG (reference sequence). The CDR3 here is CAWSEVGQRTDTQYF. CDR3 sequence (DNA): TGTGCCTGGAGTGAAGTCGGTCAGAGGACAGATACGCAGTATTTT.

The chain is built from TRBV11-2 and TRBJ2-5; perhaps TRBD2 as D (6 bases). This CDR3 region has 15 residues. With 7 bases removed from V and 4 bases from J, the gap between germline ends came to 19 bases. Germline CDR1 is SGHAT and CDR2 is FQNNGV. This CDR3 is CASTSGDSSRETQYF. The CDR3 nucleotides are TGTGCCAGCACCTCCGGGGACTCCTCCCGAGAGACCCAGTACTTC.

The V call is TRBV12-5, the J call TRBJ2-3; 13 bases fit TRBD2. The CDR3 runs 16 residues. The germline CDR1 and CDR2 sequences are LGHNT and FRNRAP. The V gene end was trimmed by 6 bases and the J gene end by 0 bases; junction bases not matched to a gene: 3. The CDR3 region has the DNA TGTGCTAGTGGCCTGGGACTAGCGGGAAGCACAGATACGCAGTATTTT. It yields the protein CASGLGLAGSTDTQYF.

The chain recombines TRBV28 with TRBJ2-7, with a tentative D call TRBD2 (6 bases). Germline values: CDR1 MDHEN, CDR2 SYDVKM. Trimming removed 3 bases at V and 6 bases at J, with 18 bases between. The CDR3 is 15 amino acids. For the CDR3, the DNA is TGTGCCAGCAGTTTGGTGTTCGGAGGGAAAGGCGAGCAGTACTTC. It specifies CASSLVFGGKGEQYF.

Written as DNA, the CDR3 is TGTGCCAGCAGTGAAGGGGTAGCGGGACGCAATGAGCAGTTCTTC. Amino acid sequence: CASSEGVAGRNEQFF. This chain connects TRBV6-1 to TRBJ2-1; TRBD2 aligns across 8 bases. CDR1 MNHNS and CDR2 SASEGT come from the germline V gene. The trim removed 1 base at V and 6 bases at J, leaving 5 bases unmatched. This CDR3 spans 15 amino acids.

The chain employs TRBV5-6 and TRBJ1-2; a possible D gene is TRBD1 (5 bases). CDR1 is SGHDT, CDR2 YYEEEE, per germline. The ends were cut back, 4 bases at V and 8 bases at J, with 18 bases in the middle. The CDR3 contains 14 residues. CDR3 bases: TGTGCCAGCAGCCAAATGGGGGGGATAGGCGGCTACACCTTC. It specifies CASSQMGGIGGYTF. Complete variable domain (other parts from reference TRBV5-6 and TRBJ1-2): DAGVTQSPTHLIKTRGQQVTLRCSPKSGHDTVSWYQQALGQGPQFIFQYYEEEERQRGNFPDRFSGHQFPNYSSELNVNALLLGDSALYLCASSQMGGIGGYTFGSGTRLTVV.

With respect to this clone: The sample holds other DNA sequences that translate to the same CDR3. This chain uses TRBV5-1 with TRBJ1-6, with D maybe TRBD1 (5 bases). The germline CDR1 and CDR2 sequences are SGHRS and YFSETQ. The CDR3 is 15 residues long. Trimming took 1 base from V and 5 from J, leaving 10 bases between them. As DNA, the CDR3 is TGCGCCAGCAGCTTGATGACGGGGGATAATTCACCCCTCCACTTT. It specifies CASSLMTGDNSPLHF. Based on the CDR3 plus reference TRBV5-1 and TRBJ1-6, the full variable domain is KAGVTQTPRYLIKTRGQQVTLSCSPISGHRSVSWYQQTPGQGLQFLFEYFSETQRNKGNFPGRFSGRQFSNSRSEMNVSTLELGDSALYLCASSLMTGDNSPLHFGNGTRLTVT.

J is TRBJ1-1 and V is TRBV5-1; no reliable D call. The ends were cut back, 0 bases at V and 5 bases at J, with 11 bases in the middle. The CDR3 extends over 14 amino acids. Germline-derived CDR1 and CDR2 are SGHRS and YFSETQ. CDR3 residues: CASSLEAGGTEAFF. The CDR3 DNA follows: TGCGCCAGCAGCTTGGAGGCAGGAGGGACTGAAGCTTTCTTT.

The gene calls are TRBV10-1 and TRBJ2-2, with D maybe TRBD1 (6 bases). This CDR3 spans 14 amino acids. CDR1 WNHNN and CDR2 SYGVQD come from the germline V gene (reference sequence). V gave up 6 bases and J gave up 4 bases, with 12 bases separating them. CDR3 coding DNA: TGCGCCAGCAGGAGGACCAGGGGCACCGGGGAGCTGTTTTTT. Its protein is CASRRTRGTGELFF.

Here the CDR3 reads CASSFNRATEAFF. In nucleotides, the CDR3 is TGTGCCAGCAGTTTTAACAGGGCCACTGAAGCTTTCTTT. The gene calls are TRBV12-3 or TRBV12-4 and TRBJ1-1; a possible D gene is TRBD1 (6 bases). There are 13 residues in the CDR3. V lost 3 bases and J 4 bases, leaving 9 bases between the germline ends.

V and J are TRBV6-4 and TRBJ1-5; a possible D gene is TRBD1 (5 bases). V lost 4 bases, J lost 7 bases, and 11 bases lay in between. The CDR3 runs 13 residues. Looked up from germline, CDR1 is MRHNA and CDR2 is SNTAGT. The CDR3 region has the DNA TGTGCCAGCAGTGGCAGGGAAGGGCAGCCCCAGCATTTT. Amino acids: CASSGREGQPQHF.

This chain connects TRBV6-5 to TRBJ2-2, with a weak D call TRBD2 (7 bases). Germline values: CDR1 MNHEY, CDR2 SVGAGI. With 4 bases removed from V and 6 bases from J, the gap between germline ends came to 18 bases. This CDR3 spans 16 amino acids. CDR3: CASSSRKGGEPGELFF. For the CDR3, the DNA is TGTGCCAGCAGTTCCCGGAAGGGGGGGGAGCCCGGGGAGCTGTTTTTT.

The chain carries TRBV18 and TRBJ2-3; 9 bases match TRBD2. This CDR3 is 15 amino acids long. J lost 4 bases, V lost 3 bases, and 5 bases had no gene match. Germline CDR1 is KGHSH and CDR2 is LQKENI. The CDR3, as DNA: TGTGCCAGCTCACCCGGACTAGCGTCTTCAGATACGCAGTATTTT. Protein product: CASSPGLASSDTQYF.

The chain uses TRBV5-6 and TRBJ2-1; 9 nucleotides match TRBD1. This CDR3 contains 13 residues. CDR1 and CDR2 (germline): SGHDT, YYEEEE. With 4 bases clipped from V and 7 bases from J, the junction kept 3 bases outside the gene matches. CDR3 DNA: TGTGCCAGCAGCGGGACAGGGACGAATGAGCAGTTCTTC. It specifies CASSGTGTNEQFF.

The chain recombines TRBV7-9 with TRBJ1-5; D is possibly TRBD1 (5 bases). The CDR3 length is 14 residues. Germline assignment: CDR1 SEHNR and CDR2 FQNEAQ (reference sequence). V shed 5 bases and J shed 6 bases, with 14 bases lying between them. CDR3 loop: CASSASDSIQPQHF. The CDR3 DNA sequence: TGTGCCAGCAGCGCATCCGACAGTATTCAGCCCCAGCATTTT.

This clone is a singleton in its sample. The genes are TRBV11-2 and TRBJ2-5; 14 bases line up with TRBD2. V gave up 5 bases and J gave up 4 bases; unmatched junction bases: 3. Germline V CDR1 and CDR2: SGHAT, FQNNGV. The CDR3 spans 15 residues. The CDR3 sequence is CASSGLAGGGETQYF. The CDR3 DNA reads TGTGCCAGCAGCGGACTAGCGGGAGGAGGAGAGACCCAGTACTTC.

Points on this clone: Other DNA sequences within the sample encode an identical CDR3. V and J are TRBV28 and TRBJ2-5; no reliable D call. CDR3 length: 11 amino acids. Germline V gene lookup returns CDR1 MDHEN and CDR2 SYDVKM. Trimming cost V 5 bases and J 2 bases, with 3 bases left between them. CDR3 sequence (DNA): TGTGCCAGCAGTCTGCAAGAGACCCAGTACTTC. Translating it yields CASSLQETQYF.

This chain connects TRBV29-1 to TRBJ1-2; D remains unclear. The CDR3 spans 13 residues. Trimming removed 1 base from V and 5 bases from J, with 11 bases in between. CDR1 is SQVTM and CDR2 is ANQGSEA in the germline V gene. As DNA, the CDR3 is TGCAGCGTTGAAGGGCGCCGGGAGTATGGCTACACCTTC. Translated, it gives CSVEGRREYGYTF.

The chain is built from TRBV4-2 and TRBJ1-2; D remains ambiguous. In germline, CDR1 is LGHNA, CDR2 YNFKEQ. The V end lost 0 bases, the J end lost 8 bases, and 19 bases lay between the germline ends. The CDR3 has 16 residues. The CDR3 coding sequence is TGTGCCAGCAGCCAAGATATATCGGCAGAAGAACAGGGCTACACCTTC. It codes for CASSQDISAEEQGYTF.

This clone was found a few times. The rearrangement uses TRBV11-3 and TRBJ2-1, with TRBD2 matching 7 bases. Per the germline V gene, CDR1 is SGHNT and CDR2 is YENEEA. This CDR3 region has 13 residues. J was trimmed by 7 bases and V by 5 bases; bases with no gene match: 5. The CDR3 region is CASSSGRENEQFF. The CDR3, as DNA: TGTGCCAGCAGCAGCGGGCGGGAGAATGAGCAGTTCTTC.

V gene TRBV30 combines with J gene TRBJ1-4; D is unresolved. The V gene's germline CDR1 is GTSNPN and CDR2 SVGIG (reference sequence). Trimming stripped 0 bases from V and 8 bases from J, with 4 bases between. The CDR3 loop spans 11 amino acids. CDR3 in amino acids: CAWSVREKLFF. The CDR3 region has the DNA TGTGCCTGGAGTGTACGGGAAAAACTGTTTTTT.